The sequence of this TCR beta chain was determined in a study of T cells in Graves' hyperthyroidism and ophthalmopathy. Study-wide findings and caveats: In blood, most of the thyroid clonotypes expanded above 0.001 were also present.

The TCR beta CDR3 regions underwent amplification using RNA transcripts as the source. Researchers ran a first-round RT-PCR on the TCR CDR3 using the HTBI primer set. TCRdb fed the multiplex PCR reads into MiXCR, producing one record per CDR3 protein. The data hold 730,000 or so distinct CDR3 sequences, with 18% observed a single time. The ends were cut back, 6 bases at V and 4 bases at J, with 18 bases in the middle. In germline, CDR1 is MNHNS, CDR2 SASEGT. The CDR3 consists of 15 residues. This clonotype has more than one count but fewer than ten. The antigen remains undetermined. The chain is built from TRBV6-1 and TRBJ1-2, with D possibly TRBD1 on 6 matching bases. This clonotype originated in a woman aged 45-59 years with Graves' hyperthyroidism that later progressed to Graves' ophthalmopathy. The material sequenced was blood. CDR3 sequence (DNA): TGTGCCAGCAGGTCGAGGGGGGGCGAAAGCTATGGCTACACCTTC. This codes for CASRSRGGESYGYTF.